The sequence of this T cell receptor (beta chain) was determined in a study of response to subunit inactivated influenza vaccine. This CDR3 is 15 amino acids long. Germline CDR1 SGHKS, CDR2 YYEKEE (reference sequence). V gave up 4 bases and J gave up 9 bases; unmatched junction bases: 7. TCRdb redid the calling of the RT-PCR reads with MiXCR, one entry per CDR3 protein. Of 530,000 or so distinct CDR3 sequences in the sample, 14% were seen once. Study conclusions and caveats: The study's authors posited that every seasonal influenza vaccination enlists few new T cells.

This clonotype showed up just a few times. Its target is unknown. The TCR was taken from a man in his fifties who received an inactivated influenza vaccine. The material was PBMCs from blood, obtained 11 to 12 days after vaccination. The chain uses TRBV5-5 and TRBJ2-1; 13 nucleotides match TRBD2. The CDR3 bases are TGTGCCAGCAGCCGGACTAGCGGGGGATTTGTTGAGCAGTTCTTC. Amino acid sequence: CASSRTSGGFVEQFF.